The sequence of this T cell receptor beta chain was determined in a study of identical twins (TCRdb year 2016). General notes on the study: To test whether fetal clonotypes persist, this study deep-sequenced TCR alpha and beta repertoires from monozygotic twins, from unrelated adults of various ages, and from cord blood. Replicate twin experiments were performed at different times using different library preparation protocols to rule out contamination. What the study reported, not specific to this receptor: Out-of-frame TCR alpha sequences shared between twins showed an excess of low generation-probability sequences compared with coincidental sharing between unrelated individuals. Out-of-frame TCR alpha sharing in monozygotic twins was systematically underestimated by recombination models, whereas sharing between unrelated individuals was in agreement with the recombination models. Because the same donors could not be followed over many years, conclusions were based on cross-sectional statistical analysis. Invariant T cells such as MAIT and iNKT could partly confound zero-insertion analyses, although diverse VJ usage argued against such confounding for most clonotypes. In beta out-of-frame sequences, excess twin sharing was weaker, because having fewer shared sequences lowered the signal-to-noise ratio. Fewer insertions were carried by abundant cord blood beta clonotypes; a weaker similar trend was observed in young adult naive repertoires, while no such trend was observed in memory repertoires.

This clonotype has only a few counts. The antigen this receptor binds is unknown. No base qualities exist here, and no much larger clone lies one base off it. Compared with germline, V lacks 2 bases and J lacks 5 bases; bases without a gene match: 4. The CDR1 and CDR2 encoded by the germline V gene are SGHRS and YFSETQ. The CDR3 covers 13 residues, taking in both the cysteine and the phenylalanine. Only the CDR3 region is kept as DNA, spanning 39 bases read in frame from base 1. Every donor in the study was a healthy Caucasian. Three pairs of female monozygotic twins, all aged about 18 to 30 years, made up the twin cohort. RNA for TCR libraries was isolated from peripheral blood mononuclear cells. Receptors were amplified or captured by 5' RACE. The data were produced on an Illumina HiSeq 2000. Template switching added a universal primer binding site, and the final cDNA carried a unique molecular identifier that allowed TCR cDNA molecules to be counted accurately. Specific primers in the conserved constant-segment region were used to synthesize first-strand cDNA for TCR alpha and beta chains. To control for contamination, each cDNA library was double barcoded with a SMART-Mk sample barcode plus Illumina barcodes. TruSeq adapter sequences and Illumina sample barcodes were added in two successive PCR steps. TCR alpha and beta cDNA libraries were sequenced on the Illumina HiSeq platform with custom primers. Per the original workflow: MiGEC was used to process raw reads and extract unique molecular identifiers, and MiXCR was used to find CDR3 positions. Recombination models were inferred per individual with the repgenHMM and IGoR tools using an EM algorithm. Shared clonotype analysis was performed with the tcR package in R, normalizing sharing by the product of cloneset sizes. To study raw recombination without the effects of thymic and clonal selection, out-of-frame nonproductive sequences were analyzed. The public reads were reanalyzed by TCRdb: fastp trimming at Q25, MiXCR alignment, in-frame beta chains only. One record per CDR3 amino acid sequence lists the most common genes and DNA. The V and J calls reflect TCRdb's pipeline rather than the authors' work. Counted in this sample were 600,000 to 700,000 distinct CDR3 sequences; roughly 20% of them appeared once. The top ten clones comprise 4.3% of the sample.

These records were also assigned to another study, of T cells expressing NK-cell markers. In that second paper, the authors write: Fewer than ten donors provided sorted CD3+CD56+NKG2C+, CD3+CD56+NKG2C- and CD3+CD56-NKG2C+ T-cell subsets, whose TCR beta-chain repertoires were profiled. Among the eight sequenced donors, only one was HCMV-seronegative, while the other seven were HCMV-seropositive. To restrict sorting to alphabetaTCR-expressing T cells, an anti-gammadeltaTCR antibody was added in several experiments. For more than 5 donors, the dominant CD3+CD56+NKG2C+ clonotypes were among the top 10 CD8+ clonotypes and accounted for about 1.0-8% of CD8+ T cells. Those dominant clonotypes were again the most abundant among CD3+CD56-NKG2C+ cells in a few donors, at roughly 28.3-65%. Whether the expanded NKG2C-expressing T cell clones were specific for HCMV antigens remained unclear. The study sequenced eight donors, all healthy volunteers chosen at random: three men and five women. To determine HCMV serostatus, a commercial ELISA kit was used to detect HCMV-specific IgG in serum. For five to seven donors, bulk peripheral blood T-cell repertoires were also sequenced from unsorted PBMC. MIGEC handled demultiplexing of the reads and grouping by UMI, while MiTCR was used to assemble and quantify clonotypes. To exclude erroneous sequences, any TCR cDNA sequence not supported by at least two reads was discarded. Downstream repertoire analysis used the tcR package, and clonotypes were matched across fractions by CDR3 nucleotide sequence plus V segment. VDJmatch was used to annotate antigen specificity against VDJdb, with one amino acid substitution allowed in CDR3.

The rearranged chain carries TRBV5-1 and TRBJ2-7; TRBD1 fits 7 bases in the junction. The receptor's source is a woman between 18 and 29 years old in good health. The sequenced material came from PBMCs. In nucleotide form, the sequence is TGCGCCAGCAGCTTCCGGACAGGTGACGAGCAGTACTTC. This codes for CASSFRTGDEQYF.